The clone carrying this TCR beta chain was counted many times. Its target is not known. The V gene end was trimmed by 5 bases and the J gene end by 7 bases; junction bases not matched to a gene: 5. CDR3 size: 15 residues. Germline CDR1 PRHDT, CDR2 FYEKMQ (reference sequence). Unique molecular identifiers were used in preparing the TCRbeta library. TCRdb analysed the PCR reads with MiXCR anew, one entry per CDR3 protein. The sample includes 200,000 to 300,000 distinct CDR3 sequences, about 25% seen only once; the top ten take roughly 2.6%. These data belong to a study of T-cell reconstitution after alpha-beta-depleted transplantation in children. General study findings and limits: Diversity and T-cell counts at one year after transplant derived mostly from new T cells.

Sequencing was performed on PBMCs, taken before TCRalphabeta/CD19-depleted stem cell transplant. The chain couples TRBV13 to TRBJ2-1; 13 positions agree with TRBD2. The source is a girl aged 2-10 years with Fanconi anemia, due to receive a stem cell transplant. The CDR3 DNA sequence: TGTGCCAGCAGCCTACTAGCGGGGGGGCCGAATGAGCAGTTCTTC. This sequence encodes CASSLLAGGPNEQFF.